This is a list of T cell receptor beta chains from one sample in a study of blood T cell repertoires in COVID-19. Clones were read by immunoSEQ multiplex PCR, and TCRdb kept only the in-frame ones, dropping some. The sample carries a few hundred thousand clones, under 90% recorded once. Sample: PBMCs or T cells enriched from blood (not recorded which). The receptors shown here come from a woman in her 30s who had recovered from COVID-19. CDR3s include the opening cysteine and the closing phenylalanine or tryptophan. Each record gives: J gene, V gene, clone size, D gene, CDR3 DNA, CDR3 protein. D genes are given only for firm matches. Only part of the rows carry a size: once, few, many, or a class if the clone is expanded.

j_call: TRBJ2-7; v_call: TRBV4-1; clone_size: .; d_call: TRBD2; cdr3_nt: TGCGCCAGCAGCCACCTTAGCGGGAGGCTTAACTACGAGCAGTACTTC; cdr3_aa: CASSHLSGRLNYEQYF
j_call: TRBJ1-3; v_call: TRBV28; clone_size: .; d_call: .; cdr3_nt: TGTGCCAGCAGCCCCAGGGGCCTTTCCTCTGGAAACACCATATATTTT; cdr3_aa: CASSPRGLSSGNTIYF
j_call: TRBJ2-4; v_call: TRBV29-1; clone_size: .; d_call: .; cdr3_nt: TGCAGCGTTACGGGGGACAGCATAGCCAAAAACATTCAGTACTTC; cdr3_aa: CSVTGDSIAKNIQYF
j_call: TRBJ1-5; v_call: TRBV20-1; clone_size: once; d_call: .; cdr3_nt: TGCAGTGCTAGTGGGACTGCTGATCAGCCCCAGCATTTT; cdr3_aa: CSASGTADQPQHF
j_call: TRBJ1-4; v_call: TRBV28; clone_size: .; d_call: TRBD1; cdr3_nt: TGTGCCAGCAGTTTACCCACTACTGGACAGGGACTGGGTGAAAAACTGTTTTTT; cdr3_aa: CASSLPTTGQGLGEKLFF
j_call: TRBJ2-7; v_call: TRBV29-1; clone_size: once; d_call: .; cdr3_nt: TGCAGCGCTGGACAGAGCTACGAGCAGTACTTC; cdr3_aa: CSAGQSYEQYF
j_call: TRBJ2-1; v_call: TRBV27; clone_size: .; d_call: .; cdr3_nt: TGTGCCAGCAGTTTAGGTATATACCGTAGCTCCTACAATGAGCAGTTCTTC; cdr3_aa: CASSLGIYRSSYNEQFF
j_call: TRBJ2-1; v_call: TRBV6-5; clone_size: once; d_call: TRBD2; cdr3_nt: TGTGCCAGCTCCGGACTAGCCATCTACAATGAGCAGTTCTTC; cdr3_aa: CASSGLAIYNEQFF
j_call: TRBJ1-3; v_call: TRBV12-5; clone_size: few; d_call: .; cdr3_nt: TGTGCTAGTGGTTTGGGCGACGAGAGGTATCGAGGAAACACCATATATTTT; cdr3_aa: CASGLGDERYRGNTIYF
j_call: TRBJ1-2; v_call: TRBV11-2; clone_size: .; d_call: TRBD1; cdr3_nt: TGTGCCAGCACCCCCGGACAGGTGAATGGCTACACCTTC; cdr3_aa: CASTPGQVNGYTF
j_call: TRBJ1-2; v_call: TRBV27; clone_size: .; d_call: TRBD1; cdr3_nt: TGTGCCAGCAGTTCAATTTCAATGACAGGGAACTATGGCTACACCTTC; cdr3_aa: CASSSISMTGNYGYTF
j_call: TRBJ1-1; v_call: TRBV19; clone_size: .; d_call: .; cdr3_nt: TGTGCCAGTAATGACTTCAGGGACACTGAAGCTTTCTTT; cdr3_aa: CASNDFRDTEAFF
j_call: TRBJ1-1; v_call: TRBV6-6; clone_size: once; d_call: .; cdr3_nt: TGTGCCAGCAGTTACCCTGAGGGCATCCGAACAACTGAAGCTTTCTTT; cdr3_aa: CASSYPEGIRTTEAFF
j_call: TRBJ1-5; v_call: TRBV3-1/TRBV3-2; clone_size: .; d_call: .; cdr3_nt: TGTGCCAGCAGCCAAAATCCCGTACAGCCCCAGCATTTT; cdr3_aa: CASSQNPVQPQHF
j_call: TRBJ2-1; v_call: TRBV7-2; clone_size: .; d_call: TRBD2; cdr3_nt: TGTGCCAGCAGCCCCCTCGACGTTAGGACTAGCGGGGGTGAGCAGTTCTTC; cdr3_aa: CASSPLDVRTSGGEQFF
j_call: TRBJ1-1; v_call: TRBV29-1; clone_size: .; d_call: .; cdr3_nt: TGCAGCGTTGGTACTCTTGCTGGGGACTCCGAAGCTTTCTTT; cdr3_aa: CSVGTLAGDSEAFF
j_call: TRBJ2-7; v_call: TRBV11-2; clone_size: .; d_call: TRBD2; cdr3_nt: TGTGCCAGCAGCTTAACGGGAGGGCCGAGCGAGCAGTACTTC; cdr3_aa: CASSLTGGPSEQYF
j_call: TRBJ1-4; v_call: TRBV6-5; clone_size: .; d_call: .; cdr3_nt: TGTGCCAGCAGTTTTTTGGGGGGGGAAAAACTGTTTTTT; cdr3_aa: CASSFLGGEKLFF
j_call: TRBJ1-1; v_call: TRBV19; clone_size: .; d_call: TRBD1; cdr3_nt: TGTGCCAGTACCAACAGGGGGGTTGGAGCTGAAGCTTTCTTT; cdr3_aa: CASTNRGVGAEAFF
j_call: TRBJ1-5; v_call: TRBV27; clone_size: .; d_call: .; cdr3_nt: TGTGCCAGCAGTTTACGGGGGGACGGAAATCAGCCCCAGCATTTT; cdr3_aa: CASSLRGDGNQPQHF
j_call: TRBJ1-6; v_call: TRBV28; clone_size: .; d_call: TRBD1; cdr3_nt: TGTGCCAGCAGTTTATTGGCAGGGGGGTATAGGAATTCACCCCTCCACTTT; cdr3_aa: CASSLLAGGYRNSPLHF
j_call: TRBJ1-3; v_call: TRBV18; clone_size: once; d_call: .; cdr3_nt: TGTGCCAGCTCACTAACAGGGCCCGGAAACACCATATATTTT; cdr3_aa: CASSLTGPGNTIYF
j_call: TRBJ2-2; v_call: TRBV9; clone_size: .; d_call: .; cdr3_nt: TGTGCCAGCAGCCCTGACACCGGGGAGCTGTTTTTT; cdr3_aa: CASSPDTGELFF
j_call: TRBJ2-7; v_call: TRBV6-4; clone_size: .; d_call: TRBD2; cdr3_nt: TGTGCCAGCAGTGAGGGGGCGGGAGGCGGTTACGAGCAGTACTTC; cdr3_aa: CASSEGAGGGYEQYF
j_call: TRBJ1-4; v_call: TRBV11-2; clone_size: few; d_call: .; cdr3_nt: TGTGCCAGCAGCTTACTGGGAGGGGGTAGGACTAATGAAAAACTGTTTTTT; cdr3_aa: CASSLLGGGRTNEKLFF